This section outlines one T cell receptor (beta chain) sequence together with its context. These data originate in a study of T cell changes during pregnancy in multiple sclerosis. Germline assignment: CDR1 MNHEY and CDR2 SMNVEV (reference sequence). This CDR3 spans 15 amino acids. Trimming pared 4 bases from V and 5 bases from J, leaving 17 bases between. The table came from immunoSEQ multiplex PCR; TCRdb's copy has only in-frame clones and leaves some out. This sample has tens of thousands of clones; roughly 90% occur once, and the top ten carry approximately 0.97%. The receptor was isolated from a female donor with multiple sclerosis, enrolled in a pregnancy study. The chain has TRBV27 and TRBJ2-5; perhaps TRBD1 as D (6 bases). The sequences come from peripheral blood, collected before pregnancy. This chain's CDR3 is CASSSPIRGYETQYF. Written as DNA, the CDR3 is TGTGCCAGCAGTTCCCCAATCAGGGGCTATGAGACCCAGTACTTC.